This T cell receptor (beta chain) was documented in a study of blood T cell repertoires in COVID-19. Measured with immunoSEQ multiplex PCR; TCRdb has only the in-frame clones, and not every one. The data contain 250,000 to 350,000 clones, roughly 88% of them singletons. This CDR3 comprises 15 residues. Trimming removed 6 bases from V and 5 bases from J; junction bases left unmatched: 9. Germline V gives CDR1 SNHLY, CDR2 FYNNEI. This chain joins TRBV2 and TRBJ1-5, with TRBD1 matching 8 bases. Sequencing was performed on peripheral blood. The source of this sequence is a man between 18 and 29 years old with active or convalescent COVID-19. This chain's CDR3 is CASREGQARHQPQHF. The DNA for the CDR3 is TGTGCCAGCAGGGAGGGACAGGCCCGGCATCAGCCCCAGCATTTT.